A selection of T cell receptor beta chains follows, all from one sample in a study of T cell changes during pregnancy in multiple sclerosis. The data were produced by immunoSEQ multiplex PCR, yet TCRdb's version contains in-frame clones alone and is incomplete. The sample gives some 54,000 clones, 94% of which show up once; approximately 3.7% is in the top ten. The source material was CD8+ T cells from peripheral blood mononuclear cells, sampled in the third trimester of pregnancy. Source of these receptors: a female donor with multiple sclerosis, enrolled in a pregnancy study. Both conserved end residues are trimmed from each CDR3. The D gene is left open where the match is weak.

>TRBV27|TRBD2
ASSSTTSWADTQY
>TRBV7-9|TRBD1
ASSEGAETNEETQY
>TRBV7-6|TRBD1
ASSLFGTGHNEQF
>TRBV11-2|TRBD2
ASTIGRGAYNEQF
>TRBV4-2|NA
ASRGEGGGNTIY
>TRBV19|TRBD1
ASTETGGNNQPQH
>TRBV29-1|NA
SVLHPESEKLF
>TRBV9|TRBD2
ASSARPALAGGRSYNEQF
>TRBV13|NA
ASRRGGANYGYT
>TRBV9|TRBD1
ASSVDGRGSWEAF